This is a list of T cell receptor beta chains from one sample in a study of vaccination and CD4 T cells after COVID-19. MiXCR was run by TCRdb on the PCR reads, yielding one entry per CDR3 protein. The sample contains fewer than 25,000 distinct CDR3 sequences, approximately 33% of which appear only once. For these TCRs, the target antigens are not known. The sample here was CD4+ T cells from blood, cultured in vitro, taken about 7 months after SARS-CoV-2 vaccination. The receptors were sampled from a human donor who had recovered from COVID-19. CDR3s leave out the opening cysteine and the closing phenylalanine or tryptophan. Each record gives: J gene, V gene, D gene, CDR3 protein. D genes are given only for firm matches.

j_gene: TRBJ1-1; v_gene: TRBV30; d_gene: -; CDR3aa: AWSMGPMNTEAF
j_gene: TRBJ2-7; v_gene: TRBV6-1; d_gene: TRBD2; CDR3aa: ASSPSGFSYEQY
j_gene: TRBJ1-5; v_gene: TRBV7-2; d_gene: TRBD1; CDR3aa: ASSNIGGAGQPQH
j_gene: TRBJ2-7; v_gene: TRBV30; d_gene: TRBD1; CDR3aa: AWSAGQSFYEQY
j_gene: TRBJ2-1; v_gene: TRBV6-8; d_gene: TRBD1; CDR3aa: ASSSGQGNEQF
j_gene: TRBJ1-1; v_gene: TRBV5-4; d_gene: -; CDR3aa: ASTKFTGNTEAF
j_gene: TRBJ2-7; v_gene: TRBV21-1; d_gene: -; CDR3aa: ASSNGQGPNEQY
j_gene: TRBJ1-1; v_gene: TRBV20-1; d_gene: -; CDR3aa: SARTPREQTRSEAF
j_gene: TRBJ2-4; v_gene: TRBV5-1; d_gene: -; CDR3aa: ASSLQGVGIQY
j_gene: TRBJ2-7; v_gene: TRBV20-1; d_gene: -; CDR3aa: SASSPGPRIYEQY
j_gene: TRBJ2-7; v_gene: TRBV10-3; d_gene: -; CDR3aa: ATKGPEVDYEQY
j_gene: TRBJ2-1; v_gene: TRBV6-1; d_gene: TRBD1; CDR3aa: ASSRQGNEQF
j_gene: TRBJ2-5; v_gene: TRBV7-2; d_gene: TRBD2; CDR3aa: ASSLSFGGETQY
j_gene: TRBJ2-5; v_gene: TRBV29-1; d_gene: TRBD2; CDR3aa: SVESGSQETQY
j_gene: TRBJ2-3; v_gene: TRBV7-9; d_gene: -; CDR3aa: ASSPTTRDFGITDTQY
j_gene: TRBJ2-7; v_gene: TRBV6-1; d_gene: TRBD1; CDR3aa: ASRRPGQGRNEQY
j_gene: TRBJ2-3; v_gene: TRBV7-2; d_gene: -; CDR3aa: ASSLVGGDTDTQY
j_gene: TRBJ2-7; v_gene: TRBV19; d_gene: -; CDR3aa: ASSTWVSSYEQY
j_gene: TRBJ2-1; v_gene: TRBV20-1; d_gene: TRBD1; CDR3aa: SAPPGTGDNEQF
j_gene: TRBJ2-5; v_gene: TRBV30; d_gene: TRBD1; CDR3aa: AWTLGQGLQETQY
j_gene: TRBJ1-2; v_gene: TRBV15; d_gene: TRBD1; CDR3aa: ATSRDGQGYYGYT
j_gene: TRBJ2-7; v_gene: TRBV20-1; d_gene: TRBD2; CDR3aa: SAPREGLEEQY
j_gene: TRBJ2-1; v_gene: TRBV19; d_gene: -; CDR3aa: ASSMEIYSYNEQF
j_gene: TRBJ2-5; v_gene: TRBV6-1; d_gene: -; CDR3aa: ASSEALLGQETQY
j_gene: TRBJ2-3; v_gene: TRBV12-3/TRBV12-4; d_gene: -; CDR3aa: ASSSGGLGTQY
j_gene: TRBJ1-2; v_gene: TRBV20-1; d_gene: TRBD1; CDR3aa: SARDTGTALYGYT
j_gene: TRBJ1-2; v_gene: TRBV10-3; d_gene: -; CDR3aa: AISESGTGPNYGYT
j_gene: TRBJ2-2; v_gene: TRBV24-1; d_gene: TRBD2; CDR3aa: ATSDLTSGGELF
j_gene: TRBJ2-1; v_gene: TRBV7-2; d_gene: -; CDR3aa: ASNHAATTSYNEQF
j_gene: TRBJ1-6; v_gene: TRBV2; d_gene: TRBD1; CDR3aa: ASTGQGYMNSPLH
j_gene: TRBJ2-7; v_gene: TRBV15; d_gene: -; CDR3aa: ATSREQANSYEQY
j_gene: TRBJ2-3; v_gene: TRBV28; d_gene: -; CDR3aa: ASSLADTDTQY
j_gene: TRBJ2-1; v_gene: TRBV7-2; d_gene: -; CDR3aa: ASSLSRGVRNEQF
j_gene: TRBJ1-2; v_gene: TRBV7-2; d_gene: -; CDR3aa: ASSLAGSGHYGYT
j_gene: TRBJ1-1; v_gene: TRBV18; d_gene: -; CDR3aa: ASSPTKNTEAF